This T cell receptor beta chain derives from a study of T cell clones after liver transplantation. Study-wide background: TCRbeta sequencing after a pre-transplant mixed lymphocyte reaction identified graft-donor-reactive clones, later tracked in post-transplant blood. Graft-donor-reactive sequences were compared with third-party-reactive TCRbeta sequences from pre-transplant mixed lymphocyte reactions. Points from the study as a whole: Compared with third party-reactive sequences, donor-reactive ones declined more, independent of withdrawal success.

Trimming pared 1 base from V and 4 bases from J, leaving 7 bases between. Germline CDR1 is SEHNR and CDR2 is FQNEAQ (reference sequence). This CDR3 contains 13 residues. Only in-frame clones appear in the TCRdb table, and some are missing; sequencing was by immunoSEQ multiplex PCR. The repertoire holds roughly 80,000 clones, with around four fifths as singletons. Details on this clone: What it recognizes is unknown.

V is TRBV7-9 and J is TRBJ1-1; D gene uncertain. The starting material was CD4+ T cells from blood, obtained approximately 45 months after liver transplant. This clonotype originated in a human patient who received a liver transplant. The graft donor may have contributed some T cells. The CDR3 sequence: CASSLGSVTEAFF. The CDR3 DNA follows: TGTGCCAGCAGCTTAGGCTCAGTCACTGAAGCTTTCTTT. The whole variable domain, filled in from reference TRBV7-9 and TRBJ1-1, reads DTGVSQNPRHKITKRGQNVTFRCDPISEHNRLYWYRQTLGQGPEFLTYFQNEAQLEKSRLLSDRFSAERPKGSFSTLEIQRTEQGDSAMYLCASSLGSVTEAFFGQGTRLTVV.